The 14 T cell receptor beta chains given below trace back to one sample, sequenced in a study of blood T cell repertoires in COVID-19. Libraries were prepared by immunoSEQ multiplex PCR; TCRdb keeps only in-frame clonotypes and omits some of them. The sample contains 150,000 to 200,000 clones, under 90% of which appear only once. Sequencing was carried out using peripheral blood. The receptors stem from a middle-aged man with acute or convalescent COVID-19.

The rearrangement joins TRBV5-6 to TRBJ2-7; a weak D match, TRBD2 (5 bases). This CDR3 is built from 13 residues. Germline values: CDR1 SGHDT, CDR2 YYEEEE. V gave up 4 bases and J gave up 5 bases, with 13 bases separating them. The CDR3 loop is CASSPPSEDEQYF. The CDR3 DNA is TGTGCCAGCAGCCCCCCCTCGGAGGACGAGCAGTACTTC. The full variable domain, its missing parts supplied by reference TRBV5-6 and TRBJ2-7, is DAGVTQSPTHLIKTRGQQVTLRCSPKSGHDTVSWYQQALGQGPQFIFQYYEEEERQRGNFPDRFSGHQFPNYSSELNVNALLLGDSALYLCASSPPSEDEQYFGPGTRLTVT.

J is TRBJ2-2 and V is TRBV5-1; tentative D call: TRBD1 (6 bases). The ends were cut back, 2 bases at V and 4 bases at J, with 12 bases in the middle. Per the germline V gene, CDR1 is SGHRS and CDR2 is YFSETQ. The CDR3 spans 15 residues. CDR3 bases: TGCGCCAGCAGCTTCCCCCAGGGGAGCACCGGGGAGCTGTTTTTT. It codes for CASSFPQGSTGELFF.

The chain uses TRBV4-2 and TRBJ2-6, with 10 positions matching TRBD2. CDR3 length: 18 amino acids. With V trimmed by 0 bases and J by 1 base, 3 bases remained unmatched. CDR1 and CDR2 (germline): LGHNA, YNFKEQ. Here the CDR3 reads CASSQDSGGMSGANVLTF. The CDR3 region has the DNA TGTGCCAGCAGCCAAGATAGCGGGGGGATGTCTGGGGCCAACGTCCTGACTTTC.

This chain connects TRBV5-1 to TRBJ1-6; 7 bases are a match to TRBD1. The V gene's germline CDR1 is SGHRS and CDR2 YFSETQ. This CDR3 contains 15 residues. V lost 0 bases to trimming and J lost 8 bases; unmatched junction nucleotides: 5. The CDR3, as DNA: TGCGCCAGCAGCTTGGAGGGACAGCCCTATTCACCCCTCCACTTT. This sequence encodes CASSLEGQPYSPLHF.

This clone was counted once. The CDR3 here is CASSLEAGRAGADTQYF. The DNA for the CDR3 is TGTGCCAGCAGCTTAGAGGCCGGTCGCGCGGGCGCAGATACGCAGTATTTT. This chain connects TRBV7-6 to TRBJ2-3; tentatively, D is TRBD2 (5 bases). The CDR3 has 17 amino acids. From germline, CDR1 is SGHVS and CDR2 FNYEAQ. The V gene lost 1 base and the J gene lost 4 bases, with 18 bases spanning the gap.

This chain connects TRBV10-2 to TRBJ1-5, with D unresolved. The ends were cut back, 2 bases at V and 7 bases at J, with 12 bases in the middle. CDR1 and CDR2 from the germline V gene are WSHSY and SAAADI. CDR3 length: 14 amino acids. CDR3 protein: CASSEVSGGQPQHF. In nucleotides, the CDR3 is TGCGCCAGCAGTGAGGTGTCAGGAGGACAGCCCCAGCATTTT.

The chain links TRBV5-1 to TRBJ1-1, with D unclear. Trimming took 0 bases from V and 8 from J, leaving 17 bases between them. Germline-derived CDR1 and CDR2 are SGHRS and YFSETQ. This CDR3 is built from 15 residues. The CDR3 DNA is TGCGCCAGCAGCTTGGGCCCGCAACCCTCGGGGGAAGCTTTCTTT. It codes for CASSLGPQPSGEAFF.

V and J are TRBV27 and TRBJ2-2, with 10 bases identical to TRBD1. In germline, CDR1 is MNHEY, CDR2 SMNVEV (reference sequence). This CDR3 contains 20 residues. The V and J ends lost 3 bases and 6 bases, in that order; junction bases with no gene match: 19. The chain's CDR3 is CASSFLRDRGVVMSPGELFF. CDR3 DNA: TGTGCCAGCAGTTTCCTCCGGGACAGGGGTGTTGTGATGAGCCCCGGGGAGCTGTTTTTT.

The chain is built from TRBV9 and TRBJ1-6; D is perhaps TRBD1 (5 bases). The ends were cut back, 3 bases at V and 9 bases at J, with 13 bases in the middle. Germline V gene lookup returns CDR1 SGDLS and CDR2 YYNGEE. CDR3 length: 14 amino acids. DNA for the CDR3: TGTGCCAGCAGCGCCGGGGGGTTAGGTTCACCCCTCCACTTT. As protein: CASSAGGLGSPLHF.

This chain uses TRBV3-1 (or the pseudogene TRBV3-2) with TRBJ2-3; the match to TRBD2 covers 12 bases. This CDR3 has 21 residues. The germline V gene has CDR1 LGHDT and CDR2 YNNKEL (reference sequence). V lost 4 bases to trimming and J lost 0 bases; unmatched junction nucleotides: 17. CDR3 sequence (DNA): TGTGCCAGCAGCCCAACTAGCGGGGGGCGATTACTTGGCTCTAGCACAGATACGCAGTATTTT. Translating it yields CASSPTSGGRLLGSSTDTQYF.

V is TRBV7-8 and J is TRBJ1-1, with TRBD1 matching over 9 bases. The germline V gene has CDR1 SGHVS and CDR2 FQNEAQ. V shed 5 bases, J shed 0 bases, and the junction held 16 bases outside the gene matches. The CDR3 is made up of 19 amino acids. The chain's CDR3 is CASSLRSIGTGSMNTEAFF. CDR3 in DNA: TGTGCCAGCAGCCTTAGATCAATCGGGACAGGGTCCATGAACACTGAAGCTTTCTTT.

The rearrangement joins TRBV9 to TRBJ1-4, with TRBD1 matching over 10 bases. Trimming took 4 bases from V and 8 from J; bases not matched to a gene: 8. This CDR3 contains 15 residues. Germline V gene sequence: CDR1 SGDLS, CDR2 YYNGEE. Here the CDR3 DNA reads TGTGCCAGCAGCCCACGGACAGGGGGTAACGAAAAACTGTTTTTT. It translates to CASSPRTGGNEKLFF.

This clone occurred once. The chain is built from TRBV29-1 and TRBJ2-1, with 10 nucleotides matching TRBD1. Looked up from germline, CDR1 is SQVTM and CDR2 is ANQGSEA. The V and J ends lost 6 bases and 3 bases, in that order; junction bases with no gene match: 5. The CDR3 totals 14 residues. The CDR3 nucleotides are TGCAGCGTCGACGGGGACAGGGGCTACAATGAGCAGTTCTTC. Protein product: CSVDGDRGYNEQFF.

The chain joins TRBV7-9 to TRBJ2-5; a possible D gene is TRBD2 (5 bases). CDR1 and CDR2 (germline): SEHNR, FQNEAQ (reference sequence). V lost 3 bases to trimming and J lost 4 bases, with 9 bases between them. CDR3 length: 13 amino acids. The chain's CDR3 is CASSFLRGETQYF. Here the CDR3 DNA reads TGTGCCAGCAGCTTCTTACGGGGAGAGACCCAGTACTTC. Drawing the rest from reference TRBV7-9 and TRBJ2-5, the complete variable domain is DTGVSQNPRHKITKRGQNVTFRCDPISEHNRLYWYRQTLGQGPEFLTYFQNEAQLEKSRLLSDRFSAERPKGSFSTLEIQRTEQGDSAMYLCASSFLRGETQYFGPGTRLLVL.